This T cell receptor beta chain was sequenced during a study of T cell responses to AZD1222 COVID-19 vaccine. CDR1 and CDR2 (germline): SNHLY, FYNNEI. The V end lost 4 bases, the J end lost 4 bases, and 10 bases lay between the germline ends. The CDR3 has 13 residues. Findings of the study overall: The donors showed a predominance of white British ancestry and of females, with possible underestimation of clonal diversity.

TCRdb's table, derived via immunoSEQ multiplex PCR, lists solely in-frame clones and lacks some. The sample records 200,000 to 250,000 clones, about 93% being singletons. Turning to this clone: Its specificity is unknown.

The receptor comes from an adult in good health. The gene calls are TRBV2 and TRBJ1-2; D is possibly TRBD1 (6 bases). Specimen: peripheral blood, collected on day 0 of MenACWY control vaccination. This CDR3 is CASSGGALYGYTF. The CDR3 DNA sequence: TGTGCCAGCAGTGGGGGGGCGCTCTATGGCTACACCTTC.